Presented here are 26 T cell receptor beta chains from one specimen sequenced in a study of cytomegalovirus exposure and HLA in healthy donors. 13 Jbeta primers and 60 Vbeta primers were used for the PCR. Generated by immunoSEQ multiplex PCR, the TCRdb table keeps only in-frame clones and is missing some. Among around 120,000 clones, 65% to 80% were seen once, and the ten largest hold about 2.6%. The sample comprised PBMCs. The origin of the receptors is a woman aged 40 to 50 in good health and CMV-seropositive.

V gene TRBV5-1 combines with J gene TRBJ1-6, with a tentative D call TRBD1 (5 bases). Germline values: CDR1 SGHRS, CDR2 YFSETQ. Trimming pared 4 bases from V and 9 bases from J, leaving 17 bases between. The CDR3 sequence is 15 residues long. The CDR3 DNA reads TGCGCCAGCAGCCGGGGGGAGCCCGGTTCTTCACCCCTCCACTTT. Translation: CASSRGEPGSSPLHF.

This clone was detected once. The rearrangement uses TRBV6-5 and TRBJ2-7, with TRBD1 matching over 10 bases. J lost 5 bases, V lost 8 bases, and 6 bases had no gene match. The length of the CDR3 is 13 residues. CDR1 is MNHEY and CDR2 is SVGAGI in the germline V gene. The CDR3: CASRTGTGDEQYF. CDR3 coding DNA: TGTGCCAGCCGAACTGGGACAGGGGACGAGCAGTACTTC.

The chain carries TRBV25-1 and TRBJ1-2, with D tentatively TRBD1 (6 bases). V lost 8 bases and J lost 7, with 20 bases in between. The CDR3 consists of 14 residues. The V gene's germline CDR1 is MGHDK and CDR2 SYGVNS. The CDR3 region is CASGDLRGISGYTF. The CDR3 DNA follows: TGTGCCAGCGGAGACCTCAGGGGAATCAGTGGCTACACCTTC.

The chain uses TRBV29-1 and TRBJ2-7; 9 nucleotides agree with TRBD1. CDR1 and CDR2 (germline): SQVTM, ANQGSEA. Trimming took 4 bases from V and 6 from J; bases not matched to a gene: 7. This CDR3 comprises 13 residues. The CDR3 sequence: CSVVGQGTPEQYF. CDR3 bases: TGCAGCGTTGTAGGACAGGGGACCCCCGAGCAGTACTTC.

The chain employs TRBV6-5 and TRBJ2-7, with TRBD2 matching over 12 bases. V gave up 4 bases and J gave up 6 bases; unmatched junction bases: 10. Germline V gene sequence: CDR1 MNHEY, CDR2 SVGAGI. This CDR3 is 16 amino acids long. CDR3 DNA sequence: TGTGCCAGCAGTTCCGACGGACTAGCGGGATTCTCCGAGCAGTACTTC. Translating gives CASSSDGLAGFSEQYF.

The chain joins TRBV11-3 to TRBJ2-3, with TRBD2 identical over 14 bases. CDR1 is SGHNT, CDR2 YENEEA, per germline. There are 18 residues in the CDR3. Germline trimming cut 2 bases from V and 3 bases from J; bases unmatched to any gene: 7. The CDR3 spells CASSLSPGLAGETDTQYF. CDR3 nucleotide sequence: TGTGCCAGCAGCTTATCACCGGGACTAGCGGGAGAGACAGATACGCAGTATTTT. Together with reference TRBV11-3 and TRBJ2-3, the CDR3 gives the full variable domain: EAGVVQSPRYKIIEKKQPVAFWCNPISGHNTLYWYLQNLGQGPELLIRYENEEAVDDSQLPKDRFSAERLKGVDSTLKIQPAELGDSAVYLCASSLSPGLAGETDTQYFGPGTRLTVL.

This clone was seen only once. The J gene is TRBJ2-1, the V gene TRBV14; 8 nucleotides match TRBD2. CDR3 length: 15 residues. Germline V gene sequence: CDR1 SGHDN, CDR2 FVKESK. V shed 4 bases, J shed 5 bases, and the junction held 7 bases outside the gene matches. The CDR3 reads CASSPIAGFHNEQFF. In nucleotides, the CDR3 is TGTGCCAGCAGCCCCATAGCGGGATTCCACAATGAGCAGTTCTTC. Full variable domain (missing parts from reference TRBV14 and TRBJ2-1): EAGVTQFPSHSVIEKGQTVTLRCDPISGHDNLYWYRRVMGKEIKFLLHFVKESKQDESGMPNNRFLAERTGGTYSTLKVQPAELEDSGVYFCASSPIAGFHNEQFFGPGTRLTVL.

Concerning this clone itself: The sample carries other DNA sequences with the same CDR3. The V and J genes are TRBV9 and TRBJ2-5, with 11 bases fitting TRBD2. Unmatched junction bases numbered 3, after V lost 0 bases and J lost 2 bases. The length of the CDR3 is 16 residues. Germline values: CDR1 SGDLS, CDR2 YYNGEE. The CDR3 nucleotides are TGTGCCAGCAGCGTAGCGGCTAGCGGGGGGCAAGAGACCCAGTACTTC. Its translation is CASSVAASGGQETQYF.

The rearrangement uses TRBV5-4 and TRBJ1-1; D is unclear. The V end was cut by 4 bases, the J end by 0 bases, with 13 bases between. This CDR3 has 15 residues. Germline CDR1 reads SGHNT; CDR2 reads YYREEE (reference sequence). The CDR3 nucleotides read TGTGCCAGCAGCCCCAGTCCCAGCGTGAACACTGAAGCTTTCTTT. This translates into CASSPSPSVNTEAFF.

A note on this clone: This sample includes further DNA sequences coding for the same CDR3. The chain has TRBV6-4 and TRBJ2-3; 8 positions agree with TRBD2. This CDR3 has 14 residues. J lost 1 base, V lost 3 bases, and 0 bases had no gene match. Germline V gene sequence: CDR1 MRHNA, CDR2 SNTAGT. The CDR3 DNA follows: TGTGCCAGCAGTGAGCGGGGGGGCACAGATACGCAGTATTTT. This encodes CASSERGGTDTQYF.

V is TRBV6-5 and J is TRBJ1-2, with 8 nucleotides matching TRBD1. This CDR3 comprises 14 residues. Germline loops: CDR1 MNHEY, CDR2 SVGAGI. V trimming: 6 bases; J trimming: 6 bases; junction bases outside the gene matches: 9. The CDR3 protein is CASSTGQESDGYTF. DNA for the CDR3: TGTGCCAGCAGCACGGGACAGGAGTCCGATGGCTACACCTTC.

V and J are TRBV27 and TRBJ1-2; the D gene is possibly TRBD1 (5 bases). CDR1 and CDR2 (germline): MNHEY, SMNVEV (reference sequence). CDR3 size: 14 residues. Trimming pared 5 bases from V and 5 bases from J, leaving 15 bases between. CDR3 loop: CASSGLGLGYGYTF. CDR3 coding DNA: TGTGCCAGCAGTGGACTGGGACTGGGATATGGCTACACCTTC.

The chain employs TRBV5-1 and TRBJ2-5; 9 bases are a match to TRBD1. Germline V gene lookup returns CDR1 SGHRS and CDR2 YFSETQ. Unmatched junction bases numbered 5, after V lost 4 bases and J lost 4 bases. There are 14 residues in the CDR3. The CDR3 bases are TGCGCCAGCAGCGAAGGGACAGGGAGAGAGACCCAGTACTTC. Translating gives CASSEGTGRETQYF.

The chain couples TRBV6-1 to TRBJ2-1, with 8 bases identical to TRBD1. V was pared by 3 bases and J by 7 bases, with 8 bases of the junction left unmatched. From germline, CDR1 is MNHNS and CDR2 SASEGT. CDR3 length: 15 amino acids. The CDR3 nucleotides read TGTGCCAGCAGTGATACAGGGGGACTGAGGAATGAGCAGTTCTTC. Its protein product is CASSDTGGLRNEQFF.

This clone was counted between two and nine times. CDR3 protein: CASSPRGGYEQYF. The CDR3 nucleotides are TGTGCCAGCAGCCCTCGGGGAGGGTACGAGCAGTACTTC. The chain joins TRBV6-6 to TRBJ2-7; 7 bases line up with TRBD2. The V gene's germline CDR1 is MNHNY and CDR2 SVGAGI (reference sequence). V trimming: 6 bases; J trimming: 4 bases; junction bases outside the gene matches: 6. The CDR3 totals 13 residues.

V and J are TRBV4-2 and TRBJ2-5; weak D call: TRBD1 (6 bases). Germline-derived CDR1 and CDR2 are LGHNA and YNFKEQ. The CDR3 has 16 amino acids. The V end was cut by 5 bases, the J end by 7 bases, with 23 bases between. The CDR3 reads CASSIKVGAGPVTQYF. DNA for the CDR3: TGTGCCAGCAGCATAAAAGTGGGGGCAGGGCCCGTGACCCAGTACTTC.

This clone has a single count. CDR3 sequence reads: CASSQIVTGELFF. As DNA, the CDR3 is TGTGCCAGCAGCCAAATCGTCACCGGGGAGCTGTTTTTT. The chain employs TRBV14 and TRBJ2-2; D not resolved. The CDR3 runs 13 residues. CDR1 and CDR2 (germline): SGHDN, FVKESK. The V and J ends lost 2 bases and 4 bases respectively, with 5 bases between them.

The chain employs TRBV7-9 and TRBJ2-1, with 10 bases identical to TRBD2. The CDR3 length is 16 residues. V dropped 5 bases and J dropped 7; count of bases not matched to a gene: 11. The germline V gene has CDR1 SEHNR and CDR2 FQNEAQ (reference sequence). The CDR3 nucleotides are TGTGCCAGCAGCCATCGGCGGGTAGCGGGAGGAAATGAGCAGTTCTTC. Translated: CASSHRRVAGGNEQFF.

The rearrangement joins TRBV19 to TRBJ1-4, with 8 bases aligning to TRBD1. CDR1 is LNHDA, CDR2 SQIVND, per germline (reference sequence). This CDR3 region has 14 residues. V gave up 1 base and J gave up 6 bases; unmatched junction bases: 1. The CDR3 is CASSIGTGYEKLFF. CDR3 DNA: TGTGCCAGTAGTATAGGGACAGGGTATGAAAAACTGTTTTTT. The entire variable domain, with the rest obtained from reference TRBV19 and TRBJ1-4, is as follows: DGGITQSPKYLFRKEGQNVTLSCEQNLNHDAMYWYRQDPGQGLRLIYYSQIVNDFQKGDIAEGYSVSREKKESFPLTVTSAQKNPTAFYLCASSIGTGYEKLFFGSGTQLSVL.

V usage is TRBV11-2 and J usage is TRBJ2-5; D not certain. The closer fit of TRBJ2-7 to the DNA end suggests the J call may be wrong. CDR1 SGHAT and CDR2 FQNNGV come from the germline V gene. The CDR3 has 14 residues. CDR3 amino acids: CASSSQTLTYEQYF. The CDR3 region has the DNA TGTGCCAGCAGCTCACAGACCCTTACCTACGAGCAGTACTTC.

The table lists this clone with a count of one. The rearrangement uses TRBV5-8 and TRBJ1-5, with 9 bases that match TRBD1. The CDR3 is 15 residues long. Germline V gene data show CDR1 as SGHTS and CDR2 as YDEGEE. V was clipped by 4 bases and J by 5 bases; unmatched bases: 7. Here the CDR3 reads CASSARTGAHQPQHF. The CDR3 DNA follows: TGTGCCAGCAGCGCAAGGACAGGGGCTCATCAGCCCCAGCATTTT.

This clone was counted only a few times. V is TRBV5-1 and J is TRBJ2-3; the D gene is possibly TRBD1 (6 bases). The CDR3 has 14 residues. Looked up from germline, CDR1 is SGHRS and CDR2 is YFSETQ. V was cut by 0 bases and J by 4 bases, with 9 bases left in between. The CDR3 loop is CASSLATGPDTQYF. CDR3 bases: TGCGCCAGCAGCTTGGCCACAGGGCCAGATACGCAGTATTTT.

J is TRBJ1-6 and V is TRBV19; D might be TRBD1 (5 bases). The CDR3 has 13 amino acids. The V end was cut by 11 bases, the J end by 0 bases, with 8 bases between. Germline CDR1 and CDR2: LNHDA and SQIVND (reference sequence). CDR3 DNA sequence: TGTGCCTCCCAGGGCTCCTATAATTCACCCCTCCACTTT. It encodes CASQGSYNSPLHF.

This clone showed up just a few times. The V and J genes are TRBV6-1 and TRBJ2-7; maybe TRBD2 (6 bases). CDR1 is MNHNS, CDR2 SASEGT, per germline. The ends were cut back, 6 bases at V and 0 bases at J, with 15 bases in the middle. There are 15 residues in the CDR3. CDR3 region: CASRNDGGSSYEQYF. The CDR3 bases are TGTGCCAGCAGGAACGACGGGGGTTCCTCCTACGAGCAGTACTTC.

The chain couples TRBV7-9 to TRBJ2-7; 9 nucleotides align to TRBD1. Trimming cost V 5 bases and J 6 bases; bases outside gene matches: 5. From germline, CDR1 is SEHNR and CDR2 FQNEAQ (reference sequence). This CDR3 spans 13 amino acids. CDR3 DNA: TGTGCCAGCAGCCCCACAGGGGGCGTCGAGCAGTACTTC. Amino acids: CASSPTGGVEQYF.

The CDR3 region is CASSGQGNTDTQYF. The CDR3 DNA reads TGTGCCAGCAGTGGACAGGGAAACACAGATACGCAGTATTTT. V is TRBV7-2 and J is TRBJ2-3; 8 positions match TRBD1. V lost 6 bases to trimming and J lost 2 bases; unmatched junction nucleotides: 4. Germline V CDR1 and CDR2: SGHTA, FQGNSA. The CDR3 covers 14 residues.